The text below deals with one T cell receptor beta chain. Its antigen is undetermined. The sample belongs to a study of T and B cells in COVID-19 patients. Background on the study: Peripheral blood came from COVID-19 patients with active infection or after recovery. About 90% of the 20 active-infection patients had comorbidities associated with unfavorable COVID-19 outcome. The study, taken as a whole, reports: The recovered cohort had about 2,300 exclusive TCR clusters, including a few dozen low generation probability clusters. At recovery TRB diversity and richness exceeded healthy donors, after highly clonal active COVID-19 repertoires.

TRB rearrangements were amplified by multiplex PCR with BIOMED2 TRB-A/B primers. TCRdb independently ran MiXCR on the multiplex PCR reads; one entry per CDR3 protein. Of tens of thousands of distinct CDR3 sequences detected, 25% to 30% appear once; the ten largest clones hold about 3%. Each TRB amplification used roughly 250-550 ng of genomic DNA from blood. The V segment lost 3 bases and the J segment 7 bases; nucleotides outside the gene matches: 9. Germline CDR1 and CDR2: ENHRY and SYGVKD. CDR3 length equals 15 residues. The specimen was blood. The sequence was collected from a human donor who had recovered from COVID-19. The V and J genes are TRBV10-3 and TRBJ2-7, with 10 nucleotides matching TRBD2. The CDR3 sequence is CAISDSGRALNEQYF. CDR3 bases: TGTGCCATCAGTGACAGCGGGAGGGCCCTCAATGAGCAGTACTTC.